This T cell receptor (beta chain) was recovered during a study of patients and donors after allogeneic stem cell transplantation (dated by TCRdb to 2019 to 2021). Relative to germline, V is 6 bases shorter and J is 1 base shorter, with 10 bases between their ends. From its cysteine to its phenylalanine, the CDR3 spans 14 amino acids. Only CDR3 DNA is held: 42 bases, read in frame from base 1. Taken from the germline V gene, the CDR1 and CDR2 loops are LGHNA and YSLEER. There are a few counts of this clonotype. The clone's antigen remains unknown. One base away there is no much larger clone; base qualities are not given. The library came from RT-PCR. TCRdb records NextSeq 550 as the sequencer. Using fastp at Q25 and MiXCR, TCRdb reprocessed the public reads and kept productive beta chains. Each CDR3 protein gets just one entry, which takes the most common genes and DNA from the rows behind it. In this sample the table shows hundreds of thousands of distinct CDR3 sequences, around 16% of which occur a single time. The leading ten clones occupy over 6% of the sample.

The chain is assembled from TRBV4-3 and TRBJ1-3; matching of 6 bases hints at TRBD1 as the D gene. The receptor was isolated from a human donor who was either an allogeneic HSCT recipient or a stem cell or donor lymphocyte infusion donor (not recorded which). It is not recorded whose cells these are; they may come from a transplant donor. Sequenced sample: blood, either unsorted or a sorted T cell fraction (not recorded which). The bases read TGCGCCAGCAGAGAAGGGGGGTCTGGAAACACCATATATTTT. It encodes CASREGGSGNTIYF.